This TCR beta chain stems from a study of CDR3 diversity in severe acne. V dropped 0 bases and J dropped 6 bases, with 2 bases sitting between them. The CDR3 sequence is 12 residues long. The germline V gene has CDR1 KGHDR and CDR2 SFDVKD. TCRdb re-called the PCR reads through MiXCR, storing one row per CDR3 protein. This sample has 79,000 or so distinct CDR3 sequences, with around 50% found just once. This clonotype was counted only a few times. This rearrangement joins TRBV24-1 to TRBJ1-5; no definite D call. The sequencing input was blood. The receptor was isolated from a male donor with severe acne vulgaris. The CDR3 reads CATSDLGQPQHF. DNA of the CDR3: TGTGCCACCAGTGATTTGGGTCAGCCCCAGCATTTT.